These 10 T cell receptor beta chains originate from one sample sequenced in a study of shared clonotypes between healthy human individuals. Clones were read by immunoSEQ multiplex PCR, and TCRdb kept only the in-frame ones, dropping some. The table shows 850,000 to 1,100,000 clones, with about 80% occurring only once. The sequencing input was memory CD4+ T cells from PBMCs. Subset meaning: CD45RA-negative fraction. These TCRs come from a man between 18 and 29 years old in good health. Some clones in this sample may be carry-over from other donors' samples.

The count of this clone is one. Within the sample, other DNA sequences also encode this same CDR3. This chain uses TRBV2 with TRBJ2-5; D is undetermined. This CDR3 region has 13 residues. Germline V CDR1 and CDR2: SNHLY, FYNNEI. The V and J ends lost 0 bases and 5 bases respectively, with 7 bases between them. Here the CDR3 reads CASSEALWETQYF. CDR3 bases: TGTGCCAGCAGTGAAGCGCTTTGGGAGACCCAGTACTTC. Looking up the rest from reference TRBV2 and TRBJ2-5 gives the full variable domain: EPEVTQTPSHQVTQMGQEVILRCVPISNHLYFYWYRQILGQKVEFLVSFYNNEISEKSEIFDDQFSVERPDGSNFTLKIRSTKLEDSAMYFCASSEALWETQYFGPGTRLLVL.

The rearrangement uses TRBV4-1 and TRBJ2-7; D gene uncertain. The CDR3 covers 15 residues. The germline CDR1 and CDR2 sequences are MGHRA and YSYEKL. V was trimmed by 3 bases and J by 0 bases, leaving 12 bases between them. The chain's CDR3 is CASSHTGRNSYEQYF. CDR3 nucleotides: TGCGCCAGCAGCCATACGGGCAGGAACTCCTACGAGCAGTACTTC.

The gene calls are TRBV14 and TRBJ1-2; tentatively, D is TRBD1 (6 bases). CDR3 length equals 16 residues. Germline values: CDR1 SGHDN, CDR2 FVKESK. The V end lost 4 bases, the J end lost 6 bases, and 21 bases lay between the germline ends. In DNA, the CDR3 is TGTGCCAGCAGCCCACCCGGGACAAGCAACCCCAATGGCTACACCTTC. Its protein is CASSPPGTSNPNGYTF.

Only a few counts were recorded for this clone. This chain's CDR3 is CASSYSGTTEGYTF. The CDR3 region has the DNA TGTGCCAGCAGTTACTCCGGGACAACGGAAGGCTACACCTTC. V and J are TRBV6-6 and TRBJ1-2; TRBD1 might be the D (6 bases). Germline V gives CDR1 MNHNY, CDR2 SVGAGI (reference sequence). The V and J ends lost 0 bases and 8 bases respectively, with 13 bases between them. CDR3 length: 14 residues.

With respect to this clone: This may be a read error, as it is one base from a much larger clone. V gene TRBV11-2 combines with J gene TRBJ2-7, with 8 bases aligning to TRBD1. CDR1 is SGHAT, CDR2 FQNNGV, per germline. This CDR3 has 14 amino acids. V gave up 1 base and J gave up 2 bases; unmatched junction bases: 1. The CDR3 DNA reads TGTGCCAGCAGCTTAGGGACAGGGCCCTACGAGCAGTACTTC. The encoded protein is CASSLGTGPYEQYF.

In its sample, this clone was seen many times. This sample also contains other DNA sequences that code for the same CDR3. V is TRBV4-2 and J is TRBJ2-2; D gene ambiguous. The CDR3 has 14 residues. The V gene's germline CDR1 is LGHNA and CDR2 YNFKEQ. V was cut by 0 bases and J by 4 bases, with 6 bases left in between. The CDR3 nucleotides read TGTGCCAGCAGCCAAGACGGGCTCACCGGGGAGCTGTTTTTT. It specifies CASSQDGLTGELFF.

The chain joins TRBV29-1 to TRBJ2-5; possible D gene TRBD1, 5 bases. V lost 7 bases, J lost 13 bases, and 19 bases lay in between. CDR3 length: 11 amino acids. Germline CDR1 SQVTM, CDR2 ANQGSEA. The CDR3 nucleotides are TGCAGCGCCCCGGTAGGGGCAGCAGTGTACTTC. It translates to CSAPVGAAVYF.

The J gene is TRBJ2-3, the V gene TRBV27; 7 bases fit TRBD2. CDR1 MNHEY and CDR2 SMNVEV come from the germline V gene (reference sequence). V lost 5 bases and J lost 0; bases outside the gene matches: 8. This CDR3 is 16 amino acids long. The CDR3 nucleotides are TGTGCCAGCAGTCCTCTTGCGCGGGGGAGCACAGATACGCAGTATTTT. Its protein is CASSPLARGSTDTQYF.

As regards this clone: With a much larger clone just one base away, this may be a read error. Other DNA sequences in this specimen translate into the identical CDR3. The CDR3 DNA reads as TGTGCCAGCAGTGAAGGCCTAGCGGGGTACAATGAGCAGTTCTTC. Its protein product is CASSEGLAGYNEQFF. The chain is built from TRBV2 and TRBJ2-1; TRBD2 matches 9 bases. The ends lost 1 base at V and 4 bases at J; junction bases unmatched: 2. CDR1 is SNHLY and CDR2 is FYNNEI in the germline V gene. This CDR3 comprises 15 residues.

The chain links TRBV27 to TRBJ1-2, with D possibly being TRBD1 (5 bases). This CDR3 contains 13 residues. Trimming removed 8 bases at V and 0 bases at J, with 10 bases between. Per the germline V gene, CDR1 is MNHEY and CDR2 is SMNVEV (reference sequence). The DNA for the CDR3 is TGTGCCAGCGGACAACCGCCTAACTATGGCTACACCTTC. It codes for CASGQPPNYGYTF.